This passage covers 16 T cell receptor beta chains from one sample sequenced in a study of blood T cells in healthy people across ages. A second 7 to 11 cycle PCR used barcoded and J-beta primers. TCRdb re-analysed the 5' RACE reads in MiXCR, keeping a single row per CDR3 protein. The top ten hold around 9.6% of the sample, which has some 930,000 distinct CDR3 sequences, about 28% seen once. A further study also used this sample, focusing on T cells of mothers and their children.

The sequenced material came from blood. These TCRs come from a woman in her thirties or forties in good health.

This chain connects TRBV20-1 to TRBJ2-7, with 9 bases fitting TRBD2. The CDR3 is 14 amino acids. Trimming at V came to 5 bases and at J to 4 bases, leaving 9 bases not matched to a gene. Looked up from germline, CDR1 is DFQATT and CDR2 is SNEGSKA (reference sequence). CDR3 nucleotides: TGCAGTGCTTCCCCCTCTAGCGGGGAATACGAGCAGTACTTC. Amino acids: CSASPSSGEYEQYF.

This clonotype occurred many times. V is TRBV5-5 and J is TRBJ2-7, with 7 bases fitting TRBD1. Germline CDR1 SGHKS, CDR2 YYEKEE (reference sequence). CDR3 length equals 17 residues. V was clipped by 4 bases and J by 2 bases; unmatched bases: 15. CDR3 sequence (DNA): TGTGCCAGCAGCCCTCTGAAAACGACAGGGAGAGCCTACGAGCAGTACTTC. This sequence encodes CASSPLKTTGRAYEQYF.

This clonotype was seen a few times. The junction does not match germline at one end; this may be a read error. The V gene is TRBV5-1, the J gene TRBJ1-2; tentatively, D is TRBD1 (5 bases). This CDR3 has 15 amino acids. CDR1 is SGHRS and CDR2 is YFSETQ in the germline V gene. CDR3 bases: TGCGCCGGCAGCTTGGCCGCTGACAGAGGGTATGGCTACACCTTC. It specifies CAGSLAADRGYGYTF.

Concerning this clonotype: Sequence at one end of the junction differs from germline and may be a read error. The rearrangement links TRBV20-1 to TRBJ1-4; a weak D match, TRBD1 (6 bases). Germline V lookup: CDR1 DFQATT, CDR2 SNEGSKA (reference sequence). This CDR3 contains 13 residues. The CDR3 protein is CSARDRGGEKLFF. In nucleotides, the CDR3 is TGTAGTGCTAGGGATCGAGGGGGTGAAAAACTGTTTTTT.

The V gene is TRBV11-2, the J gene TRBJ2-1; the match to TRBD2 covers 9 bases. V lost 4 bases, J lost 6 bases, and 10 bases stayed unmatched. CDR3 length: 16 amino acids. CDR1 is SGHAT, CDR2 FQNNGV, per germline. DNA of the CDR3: TGTGCCAGCAGCTCGAAGGCGTCTAGCGGGGTCAATGAGCAGTTCTTC. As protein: CASSSKASSGVNEQFF.

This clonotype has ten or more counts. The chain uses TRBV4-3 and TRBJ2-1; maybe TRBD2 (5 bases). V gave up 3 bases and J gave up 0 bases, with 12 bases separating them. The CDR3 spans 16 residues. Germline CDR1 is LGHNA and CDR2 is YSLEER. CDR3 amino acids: CASSHLLGSSYNEQFF. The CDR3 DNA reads TGCGCCAGCAGCCACCTACTGGGGAGCTCCTACAATGAGCAGTTCTTC.

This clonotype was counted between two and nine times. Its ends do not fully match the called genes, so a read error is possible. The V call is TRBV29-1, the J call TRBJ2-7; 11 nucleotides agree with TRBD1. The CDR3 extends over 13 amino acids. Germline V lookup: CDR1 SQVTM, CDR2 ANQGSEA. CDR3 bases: TGTAGCGTTGTTGGGACAGGGGGCTACGAGCAGTACTTC. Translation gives CSVVGTGGYEQYF.

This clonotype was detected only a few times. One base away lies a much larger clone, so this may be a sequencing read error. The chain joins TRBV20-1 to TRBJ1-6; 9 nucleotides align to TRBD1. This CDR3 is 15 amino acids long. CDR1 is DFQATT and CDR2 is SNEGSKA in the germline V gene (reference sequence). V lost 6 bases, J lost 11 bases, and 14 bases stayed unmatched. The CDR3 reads CSANPLQGARAPLHF. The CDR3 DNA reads TGCAGTGCCAATCCCCTACAGGGGGCGCGGGCACCCCTCCACTTT.

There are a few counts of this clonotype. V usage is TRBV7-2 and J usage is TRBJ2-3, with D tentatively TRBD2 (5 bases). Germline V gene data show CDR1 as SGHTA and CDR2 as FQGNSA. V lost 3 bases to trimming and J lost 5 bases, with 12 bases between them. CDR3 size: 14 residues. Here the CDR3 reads CASSFEGPQDTQYF. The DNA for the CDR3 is TGTGCCAGCAGCTTTGAGGGTCCCCAAGATACGCAGTATTTT.

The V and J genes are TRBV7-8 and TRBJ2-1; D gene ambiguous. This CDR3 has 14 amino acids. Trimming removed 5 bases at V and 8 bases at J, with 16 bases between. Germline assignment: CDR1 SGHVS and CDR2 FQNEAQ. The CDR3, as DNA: TGTGCCAGCAGCCGCACGCCCTTTGGGGATGAGCAGTTCTTC. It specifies CASSRTPFGDEQFF.

Written as DNA, the CDR3 is TGTGCCAGTAGTACACTGAGTCCTTCCTACAATGAGCAGTTCTTC. It specifies CASSTLSPSYNEQFF. The chain is built from TRBV19 and TRBJ2-1; no clear D. Germline V gene lookup returns CDR1 LNHDA and CDR2 SQIVND (reference sequence). Trimming removed 4 bases at V and 1 base at J, with 11 bases between. This CDR3 contains 15 residues.

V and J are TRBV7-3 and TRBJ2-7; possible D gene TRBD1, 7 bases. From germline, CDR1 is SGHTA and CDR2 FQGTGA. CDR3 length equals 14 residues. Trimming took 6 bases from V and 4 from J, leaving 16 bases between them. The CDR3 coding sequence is TGTGCCAGCAGGAGGGGGCAGGGGGGATACGAGCAGTACTTC. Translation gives CASRRGQGGYEQYF.

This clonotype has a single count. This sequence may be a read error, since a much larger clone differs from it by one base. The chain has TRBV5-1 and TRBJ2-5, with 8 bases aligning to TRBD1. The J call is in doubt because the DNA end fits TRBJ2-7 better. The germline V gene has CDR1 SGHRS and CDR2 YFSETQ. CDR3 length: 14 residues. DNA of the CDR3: TGCGCCAGCAGCTTGATCGGACAGGGTGGCGAGCAGTACTTC. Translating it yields CASSLIGQGGEQYF.

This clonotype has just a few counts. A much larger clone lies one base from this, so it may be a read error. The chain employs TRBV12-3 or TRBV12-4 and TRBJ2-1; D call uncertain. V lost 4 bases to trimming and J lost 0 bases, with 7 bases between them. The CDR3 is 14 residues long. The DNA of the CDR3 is TGTGCCAGCAGTTGTGGGGTCTCCTACAATGAGCAGTTCTTC. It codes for CASSCGVSYNEQFF.

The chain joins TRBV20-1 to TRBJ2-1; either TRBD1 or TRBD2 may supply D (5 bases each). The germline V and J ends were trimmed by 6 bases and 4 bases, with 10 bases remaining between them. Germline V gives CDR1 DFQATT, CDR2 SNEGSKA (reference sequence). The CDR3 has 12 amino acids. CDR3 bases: TGCAGTGCCTTGGGGGAATACAATGAGCAGTTCTTC. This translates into CSALGEYNEQFF.

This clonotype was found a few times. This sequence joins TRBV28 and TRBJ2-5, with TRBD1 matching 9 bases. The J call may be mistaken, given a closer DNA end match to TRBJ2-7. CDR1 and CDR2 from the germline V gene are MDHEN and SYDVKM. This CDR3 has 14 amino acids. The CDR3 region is CASSGGTGTDEQYF. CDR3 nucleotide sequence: TGTGCCAGCAGTGGAGGGACAGGGACCGACGAGCAGTACTTC.